Sequencing of this T cell receptor beta chain was carried out in a study of blood T cells in healthy people across ages. It was with a sample-barcoded 5' primer and a J-beta primer mix that a second PCR of roughly 7 to 12 cycles was run. TCRdb independently ran MiXCR on the 5' RACE reads; one entry per CDR3 protein. The sample records just over 1 million distinct CDR3 sequences, 45% being singletons. Notes on the study in general: The fall in TCR beta diversity per million T cells was roughly linear with age.

On this clonotype: Its specificity is unknown.

There are 13 residues in the CDR3. Per germline, CDR1 SQVTM and CDR2 ANQGSEA. The ends were cut back, 4 bases at V and 1 base at J, with 11 bases in the middle. The TCR comes from a woman in her fifties or sixties in good health. The source material was blood. The J gene is TRBJ2-7, the V gene TRBV29-1; weak D call: TRBD2 (7 bases). The CDR3 region has the DNA TGCAGCGTTGGGGAGGGGGGTTCCTACGAGCAGTACTTC. This translates into CSVGEGGSYEQYF.